One sample yielded the 10 T cell receptor beta chains listed below, sequenced in a study of T cell repertoires in cytomegalovirus infection. TCRdb redid the calling of the reads with MiXCR, one entry per CDR3 protein. This sample has 250,000 to 300,000 distinct CDR3 sequences; roughly a quarter occur once, and the top ten carry about 14%. Sequencing input: PBMCs. Receptor source: a human donor in good health (CMV status not recorded). Some clones in this sample may be carry-over from other donors' samples.

This chain connects TRBV11-3 to TRBJ1-5, with D possibly being TRBD1 (6 bases). The CDR3 covers 15 residues. The V end was cut by 0 bases, the J end by 6 bases, with 12 bases between. CDR1 is SGHNT, CDR2 YENEEA, per germline. CDR3 DNA: TGTGCCAGCAGCTTAGATGACAGGATGAGTCAGCCCCAGCATTTT. This codes for CASSLDDRMSQPQHF.

This clonotype has a count of ten or more. The chain is built from TRBV7-2 and TRBJ1-1, with 7 bases lining up with TRBD1. The CDR3 totals 17 residues. The J segment lost 1 base and the V segment lost 5 bases, leaving 13 bases of the junction unmatched. Germline-derived CDR1 and CDR2 are SGHTA and FQGNSA. CDR3 residues: CASSRIRQGVRNTEAFF. The CDR3 DNA is TGTGCCAGCAGCCGTATACGTCAGGGGGTAAGGAACACTGAAGCTTTCTTT.

This clonotype was counted a few times. A clone one base away is much larger, so this may be a read error. The chain employs TRBV7-2 and TRBJ2-2; D not resolved. Germline V lookup: CDR1 SGHTA, CDR2 FQGNSA. The ends were cut back, 4 bases at V and 3 bases at J, with 6 bases in the middle. The CDR3 is 13 amino acids. The CDR3 spells CASSSRYTGELFF. For the CDR3, the DNA is TGTGCCAGCAGCTCCAGGTACACCGGGGAGCTGTTTTTT.

This clonotype was counted only a few times. CDR3: CASSLRPAAEKLFF. The CDR3 nucleotides read TGTGCCAGCAGCTTAAGACCGGCTGCTGAAAAACTGTTTTTT. The genes are TRBV7-6 and TRBJ1-4; D gene uncertain. The CDR3 is 14 residues long. The germline CDR1 and CDR2 sequences are SGHVS and FNYEAQ. V was clipped by 2 bases and J by 7 bases, with 11 bases between them.

This chain links TRBV7-2 with TRBJ1-6, with TRBD1 as a possible D gene (5 bases). This CDR3 is 16 amino acids long. Between the trimmed V and J ends, which lost 1 base and 6 bases, there was a span of 13 bases. Germline CDR1 reads SGHTA; CDR2 reads FQGNSA. Here the CDR3 DNA reads TGTGCCAGCAGCTTAGTTGGGGGGATACCTAATTCACCCCTCCACTTT. The encoded protein is CASSLVGGIPNSPLHF.

In this sample, this clonotype turned up a few times. This chain joins TRBV7-2 and TRBJ2-3, with 7 bases that match TRBD1. CDR1 SGHTA and CDR2 FQGNSA come from the germline V gene. J gave up 7 bases and V 5 bases, and 3 bases lay outside the gene matches. The length of the CDR3 is 12 residues. The CDR3 nucleotides read TGTGCCAGCAGCGTCAGGGGGAATACGCAGTATTTT. This gives the protein CASSVRGNTQYF.

The chain is built from TRBV7-9 and TRBJ2-7, with D possibly matching TRBD2 (6 bases). This CDR3 is 15 amino acids long. Germline CDR1 and CDR2: SEHNR and FQNEAQ (reference sequence). Trimming pared 0 bases from V and 5 bases from J, leaving 14 bases between. This CDR3 is CASSLAGGPVDEQYF. Here the CDR3 DNA reads TGTGCCAGCAGCTTAGCGGGAGGCCCCGTGGACGAGCAGTACTTC.

The chain is built from TRBV6-6 and TRBJ2-1; D is unclear. Deletions cut 7 bases from V and 0 bases from J, with 7 bases between. Germline loops: CDR1 MNHNY, CDR2 SVGAGI (reference sequence). This CDR3 is 13 amino acids long. CDR3 DNA sequence: TGTGCCAGCAACCCAAGCTCCTACAATGAGCAGTTCTTC. It translates to CASNPSSYNEQFF.

This clonotype was seen repeatedly, ten times or more. The chain joins TRBV4-1 to TRBJ1-5, with D possibly being TRBD1 (6 bases). V dropped 4 bases and J dropped 3 bases, with 10 bases sitting between them. In germline, CDR1 is MGHRA, CDR2 YSYEKL. The CDR3 extends over 14 amino acids. CDR3 coding DNA: TGCGCCAGCAGCCCCGGACAGAACAATCAGCCCCAGCATTTT. This translates into CASSPGQNNQPQHF.

This clonotype turned up a few times. The gene calls are TRBV11-2 and TRBJ2-1; D is possibly TRBD2 (5 bases). CDR1 and CDR2 from the germline V gene are SGHAT and FQNNGV. This CDR3 has 16 amino acids. Trimming left V 1 base short and J 1 base short, with 11 bases between. In nucleotides, the CDR3 is TGTGCCAGCAGCTTAGGAAGGCGGGCTTCCTACAATGAGCAGTTCTTC. Encoded protein: CASSLGRRASYNEQFF.